Sequencing of this T cell receptor beta chain was carried out in a study of CD8+ T cells in alopecia areata. Looking at the study overall: Severity among treated patients was scored by the percentage of scalp area affected. Study outcomes and limitations: Researchers reported that TCR sharing among patients proved less clear than in mice, possibly HLA-linked. The study found tofacitinib significantly decreased scalp clonality and expanded CD8+ clones among the top 100.

The CDR3 consists of 15 residues. CDR1 and CDR2 from the germline V gene are SGHDT and YYEEEE. V was pared by 3 bases and J by 3 bases, with 14 bases between. Following extraction, RNA underwent reverse transcription to cDNA, which served as the sequencing template. Method: immunoSEQ multiplex PCR; TCRdb's copy keeps in-frame clones and lacks some. The repertoire has 150,000 to 200,000 clones, roughly 60% of them found once; the top ten carry over 0.9%. Concerning this clone itself: Its matching antigen is unknown.

Treatment: oral pan-JAK inhibitor, 5-10 mg twice daily. This sequence was found in a human donor with alopecia areata. Source: CD4+ T cells sorted from blood, taken at week 24, from a patient treated with tofacitinib. The chain uses TRBV5-6 and TRBJ2-3; D unclear. For the CDR3, the DNA is TGTGCCAGCAGCTACCCGTCGTTTGGGACAGATACGCAGTATTTT. Its translation: CASSYPSFGTDTQYF.